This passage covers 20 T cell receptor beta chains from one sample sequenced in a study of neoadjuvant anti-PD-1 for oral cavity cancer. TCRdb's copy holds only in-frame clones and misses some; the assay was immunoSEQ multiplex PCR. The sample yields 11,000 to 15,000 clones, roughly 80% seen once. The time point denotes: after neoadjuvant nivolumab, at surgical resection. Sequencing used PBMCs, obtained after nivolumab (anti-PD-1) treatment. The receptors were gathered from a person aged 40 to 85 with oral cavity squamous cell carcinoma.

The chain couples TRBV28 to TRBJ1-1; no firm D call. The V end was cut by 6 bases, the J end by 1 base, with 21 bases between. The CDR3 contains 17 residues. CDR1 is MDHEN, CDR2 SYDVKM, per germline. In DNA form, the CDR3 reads TGTGCCAGCAGAGACCCCAGAGGTGTCGGTGGGAACACTGAAGCTTTCTTT. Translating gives CASRDPRGVGGNTEAFF.

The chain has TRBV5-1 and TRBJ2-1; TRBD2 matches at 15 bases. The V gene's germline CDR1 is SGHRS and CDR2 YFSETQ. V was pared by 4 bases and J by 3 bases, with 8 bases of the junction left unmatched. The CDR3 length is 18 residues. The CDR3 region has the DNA TGCGCCAGCAGCACCTCCGGGACTAGCGGGGGGAGCTACAATGAGCAGTTCTTC. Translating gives CASSTSGTSGGSYNEQFF.

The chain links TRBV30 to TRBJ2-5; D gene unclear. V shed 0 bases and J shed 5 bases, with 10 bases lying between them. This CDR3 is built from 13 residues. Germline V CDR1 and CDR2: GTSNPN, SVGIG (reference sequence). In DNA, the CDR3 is TGTGCCTGGAGTGTAAAGGGAAGGGAGACCCAGTACTTC. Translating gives CAWSVKGRETQYF.

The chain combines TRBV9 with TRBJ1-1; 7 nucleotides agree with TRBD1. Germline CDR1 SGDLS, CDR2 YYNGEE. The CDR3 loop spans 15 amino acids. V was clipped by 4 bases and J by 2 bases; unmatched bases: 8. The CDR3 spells CASSPSTGINTEAFF. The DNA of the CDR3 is TGTGCCAGCAGCCCCTCGACAGGGATTAACACTGAAGCTTTCTTT.

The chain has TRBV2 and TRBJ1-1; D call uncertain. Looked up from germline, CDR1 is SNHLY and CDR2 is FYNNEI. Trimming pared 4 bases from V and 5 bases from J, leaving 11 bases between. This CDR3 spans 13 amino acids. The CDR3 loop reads CASSVMGETEAFF. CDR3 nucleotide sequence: TGTGCCAGCAGTGTAATGGGAGAAACTGAAGCTTTCTTT.

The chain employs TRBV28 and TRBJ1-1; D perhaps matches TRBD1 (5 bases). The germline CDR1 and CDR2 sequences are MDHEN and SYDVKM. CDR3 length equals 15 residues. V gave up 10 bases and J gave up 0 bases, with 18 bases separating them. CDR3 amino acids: CATSSYGGMNTEAFF. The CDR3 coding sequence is TGTGCCACCTCCTCGTATGGGGGGATGAACACTGAAGCTTTCTTT.

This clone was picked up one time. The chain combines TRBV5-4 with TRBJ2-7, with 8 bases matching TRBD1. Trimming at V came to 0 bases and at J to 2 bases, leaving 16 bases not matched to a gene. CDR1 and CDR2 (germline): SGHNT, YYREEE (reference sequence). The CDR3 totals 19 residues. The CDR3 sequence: CASSLGPPQGAIVTYEQYF. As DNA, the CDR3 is TGTGCCAGCAGCTTGGGCCCCCCGCAGGGGGCAATAGTCACCTACGAGCAGTACTTC.

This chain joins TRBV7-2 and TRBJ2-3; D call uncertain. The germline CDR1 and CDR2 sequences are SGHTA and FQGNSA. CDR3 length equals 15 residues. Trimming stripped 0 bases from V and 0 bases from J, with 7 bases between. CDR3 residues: CASSLAGISTDTQYF. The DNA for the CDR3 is TGTGCCAGCAGCTTAGCGGGGATAAGCACAGATACGCAGTATTTT.

Here the CDR3 reads CASSQGNYGYTF. In DNA, the CDR3 is TGTGCCAGCAGCCAGGGGAACTATGGCTACACCTTC. The chain joins TRBV27 to TRBJ1-2; weak D call: TRBD1 (6 bases). The CDR3 consists of 12 residues. Germline V gene data show CDR1 as MNHEY and CDR2 as SMNVEV (reference sequence). V was clipped by 6 bases and J by 2 bases, with 7 bases between them.

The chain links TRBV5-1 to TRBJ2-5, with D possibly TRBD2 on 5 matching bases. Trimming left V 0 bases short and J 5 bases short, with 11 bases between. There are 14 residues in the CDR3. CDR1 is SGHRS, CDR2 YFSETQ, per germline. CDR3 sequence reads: CASSLEGSGETQYF. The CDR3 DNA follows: TGCGCCAGCAGCTTGGAAGGGAGTGGGGAGACCCAGTACTTC.

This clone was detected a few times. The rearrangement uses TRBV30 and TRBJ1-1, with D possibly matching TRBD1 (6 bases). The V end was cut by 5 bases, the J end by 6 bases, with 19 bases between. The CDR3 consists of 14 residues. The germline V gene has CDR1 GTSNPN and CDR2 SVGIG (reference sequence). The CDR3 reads CAWGTGFSTPEAFF. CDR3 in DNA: TGTGCCTGGGGTACAGGGTTTTCGACCCCTGAAGCTTTCTTT.

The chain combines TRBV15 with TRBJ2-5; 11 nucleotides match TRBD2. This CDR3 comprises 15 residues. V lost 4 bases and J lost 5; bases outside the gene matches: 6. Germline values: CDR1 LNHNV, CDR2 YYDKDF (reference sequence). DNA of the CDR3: TGTGCCACCAGCACCACTAGCGGGAGCCTCGAGACCCAGTACTTC. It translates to CATSTTSGSLETQYF.

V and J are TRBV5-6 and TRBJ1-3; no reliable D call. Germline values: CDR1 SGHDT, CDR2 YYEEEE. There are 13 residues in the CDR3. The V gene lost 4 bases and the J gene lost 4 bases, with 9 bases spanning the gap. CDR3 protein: CASSPPVGNTIYF. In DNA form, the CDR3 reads TGTGCCAGCAGCCCCCCAGTAGGAAACACCATATATTTT.

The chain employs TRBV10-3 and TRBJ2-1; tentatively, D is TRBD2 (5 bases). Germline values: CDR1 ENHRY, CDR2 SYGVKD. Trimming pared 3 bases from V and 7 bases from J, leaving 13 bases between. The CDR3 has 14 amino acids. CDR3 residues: CAISDLASTNEQFF. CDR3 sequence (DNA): TGTGCCATCAGTGATCTAGCAAGTACGAATGAGCAGTTCTTC.

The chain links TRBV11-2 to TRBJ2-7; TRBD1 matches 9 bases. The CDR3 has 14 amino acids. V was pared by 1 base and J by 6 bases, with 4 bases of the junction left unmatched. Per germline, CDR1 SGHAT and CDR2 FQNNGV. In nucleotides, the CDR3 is TGTGCCAGCAGCTTAGGTTACAGGGGGCGCGAGCAGTACTTC. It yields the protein CASSLGYRGREQYF.

CDR3 DNA: TGCGCCAGCTCCCCCGGGGGTCCCAATCAGCCCCAGCATTTT. Residues: CASSPGGPNQPQHF. The V call is TRBV5-1, the J call TRBJ1-5; possibly TRBD1 for D (5 bases). Looked up from germline, CDR1 is SGHRS and CDR2 is YFSETQ. The CDR3 totals 14 residues. V lost 7 bases, J lost 3 bases, and 14 bases lay in between.

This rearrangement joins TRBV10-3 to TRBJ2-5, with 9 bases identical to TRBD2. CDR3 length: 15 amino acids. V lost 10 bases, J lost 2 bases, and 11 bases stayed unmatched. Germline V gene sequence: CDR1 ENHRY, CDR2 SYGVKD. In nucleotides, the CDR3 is TGTGCCACCCAAGGGACGACTAGCGGACAAGAGACCCAGTACTTC. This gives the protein CATQGTTSGQETQYF.

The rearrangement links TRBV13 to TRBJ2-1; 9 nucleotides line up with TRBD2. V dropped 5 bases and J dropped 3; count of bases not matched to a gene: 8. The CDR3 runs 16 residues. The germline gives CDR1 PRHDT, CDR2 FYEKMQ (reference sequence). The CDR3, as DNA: TGTGCCAGCAGCACAGCTAGCGGGATTTACTACAATGAGCAGTTCTTC. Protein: CASSTASGIYYNEQFF. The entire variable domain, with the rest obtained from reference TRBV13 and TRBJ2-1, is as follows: AAGVIQSPRHLIKEKRETATLKCYPIPRHDTVYWYQQGPGQDPQFLISFYEKMQSDKGSIPDRFSAQQFSDYHSELNMSSLELGDSALYFCASSTASGIYYNEQFFGPGTRLTVL.

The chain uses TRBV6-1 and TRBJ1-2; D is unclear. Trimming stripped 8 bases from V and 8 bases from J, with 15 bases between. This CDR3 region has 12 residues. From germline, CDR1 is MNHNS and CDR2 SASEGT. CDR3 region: CASPRELYGYTF. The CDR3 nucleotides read TGTGCCAGCCCCAGAGAACTGTACGGCTACACCTTC.

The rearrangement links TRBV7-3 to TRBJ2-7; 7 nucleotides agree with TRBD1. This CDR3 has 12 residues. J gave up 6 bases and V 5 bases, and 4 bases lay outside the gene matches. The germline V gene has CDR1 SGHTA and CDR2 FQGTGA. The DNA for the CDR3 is TGTGCCAGCAGCCAAACAGGGGCCGAGCAGTACTTC. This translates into CASSQTGAEQYF.